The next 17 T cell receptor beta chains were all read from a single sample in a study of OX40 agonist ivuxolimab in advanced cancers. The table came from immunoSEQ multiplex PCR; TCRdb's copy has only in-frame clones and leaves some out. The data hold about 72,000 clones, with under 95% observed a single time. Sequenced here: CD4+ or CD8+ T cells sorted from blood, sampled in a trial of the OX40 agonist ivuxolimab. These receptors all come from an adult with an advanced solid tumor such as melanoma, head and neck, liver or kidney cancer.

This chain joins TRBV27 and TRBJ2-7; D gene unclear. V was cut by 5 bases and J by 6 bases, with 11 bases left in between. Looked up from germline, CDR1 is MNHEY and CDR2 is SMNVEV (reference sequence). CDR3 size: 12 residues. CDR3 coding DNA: TGTGCCAGCAGTCCTAATGGGGTCGAGCAGTACTTC. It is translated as CASSPNGVEQYF.

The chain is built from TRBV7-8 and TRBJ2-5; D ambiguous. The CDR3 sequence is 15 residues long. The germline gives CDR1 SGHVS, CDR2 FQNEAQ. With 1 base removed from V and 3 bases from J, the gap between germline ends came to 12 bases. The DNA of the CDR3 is TGTGCCAGCAGCTTAGTGAACCGAGGAAAAGAGACCCAGTACTTC. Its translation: CASSLVNRGKETQYF.

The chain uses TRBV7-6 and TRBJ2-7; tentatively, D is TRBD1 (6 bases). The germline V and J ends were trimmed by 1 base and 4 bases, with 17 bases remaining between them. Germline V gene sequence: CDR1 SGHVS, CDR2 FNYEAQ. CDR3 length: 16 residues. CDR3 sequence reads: CASSLEGGGRPYEQYF. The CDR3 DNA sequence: TGTGCCAGCAGCTTAGAGGGTGGGGGCCGACCATACGAGCAGTACTTC.

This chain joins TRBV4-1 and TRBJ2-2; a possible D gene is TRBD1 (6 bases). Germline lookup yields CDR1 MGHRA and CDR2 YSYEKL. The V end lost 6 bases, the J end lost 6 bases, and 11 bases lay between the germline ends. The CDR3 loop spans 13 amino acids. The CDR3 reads CASRLQGAGELFF. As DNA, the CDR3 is TGCGCCAGCAGACTACAGGGCGCCGGGGAGCTGTTTTTT.

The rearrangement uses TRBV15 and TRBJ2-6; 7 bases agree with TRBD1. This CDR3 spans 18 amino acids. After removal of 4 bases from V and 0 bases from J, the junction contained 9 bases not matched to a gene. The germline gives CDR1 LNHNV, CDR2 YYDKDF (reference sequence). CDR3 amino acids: CATSTYGTETSGANVLTF. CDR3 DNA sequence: TGTGCCACCAGCACGTACGGGACAGAGACCTCTGGGGCCAACGTCCTGACTTTC. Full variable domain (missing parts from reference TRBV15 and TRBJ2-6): DAMVIQNPRYQVTQFGKPVTLSCSQTLNHNVMYWYQQKSSQAPKLLFHYYDKDFNNEADTPDNFQSRRPNTSFCFLDIRSPGLGDTAMYLCATSTYGTETSGANVLTFGAGSRLTVL.

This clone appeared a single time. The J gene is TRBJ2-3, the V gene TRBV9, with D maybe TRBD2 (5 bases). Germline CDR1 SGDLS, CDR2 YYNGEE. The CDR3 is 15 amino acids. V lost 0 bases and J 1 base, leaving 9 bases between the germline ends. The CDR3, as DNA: TGTGCCAGCAGCGTAGCGGGGTTTGGCACAGATACGCAGTATTTT. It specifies CASSVAGFGTDTQYF.

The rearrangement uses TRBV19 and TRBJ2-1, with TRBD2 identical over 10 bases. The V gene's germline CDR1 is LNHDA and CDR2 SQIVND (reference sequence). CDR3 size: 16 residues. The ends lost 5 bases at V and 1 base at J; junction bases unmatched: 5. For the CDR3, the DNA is TGTGCCAGTAGTTTGGATAGCGGGAGGTCCTACAATGAGCAGTTCTTC. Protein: CASSLDSGRSYNEQFF. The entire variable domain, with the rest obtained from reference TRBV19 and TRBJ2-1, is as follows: DGGITQSPKYLFRKEGQNVTLSCEQNLNHDAMYWYRQDPGQGLRLIYYSQIVNDFQKGDIAEGYSVSREKKESFPLTVTSAQKNPTAFYLCASSLDSGRSYNEQFFGPGTRLTVL.

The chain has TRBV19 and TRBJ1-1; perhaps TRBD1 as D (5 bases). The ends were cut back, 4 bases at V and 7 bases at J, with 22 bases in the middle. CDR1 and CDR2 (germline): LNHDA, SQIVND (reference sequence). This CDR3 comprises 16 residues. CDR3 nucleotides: TGTGCCAGTAGTAGCGGTTGGGGCGGTAAGGGCCTTGAAGCTTTCTTT. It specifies CASSSGWGGKGLEAFF.

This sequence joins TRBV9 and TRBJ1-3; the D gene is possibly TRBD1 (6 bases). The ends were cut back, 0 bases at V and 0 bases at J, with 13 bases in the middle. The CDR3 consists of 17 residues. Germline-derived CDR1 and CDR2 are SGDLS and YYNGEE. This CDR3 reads CASSVETGAYSGNTIYF. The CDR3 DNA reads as TGTGCCAGCAGCGTAGAGACGGGGGCATACTCTGGAAACACCATATATTTT. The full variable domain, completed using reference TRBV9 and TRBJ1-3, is DSGVTQTPKHLITATGQRVTLRCSPRSGDLSVYWYQQSLDQGLQFLIQYYNGEERAKGNILERFSAQQFPDLHSELNLSSLELGDSALYFCASSVETGAYSGNTIYFGEGSWLTVV.

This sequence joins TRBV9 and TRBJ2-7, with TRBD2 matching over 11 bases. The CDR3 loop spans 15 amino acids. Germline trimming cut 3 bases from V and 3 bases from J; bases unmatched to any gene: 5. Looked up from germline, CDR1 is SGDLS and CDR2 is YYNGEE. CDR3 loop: CASSASGTSGYEQYF. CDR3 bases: TGTGCCAGCAGCGCTTCCGGGACTAGCGGCTACGAGCAGTACTTC. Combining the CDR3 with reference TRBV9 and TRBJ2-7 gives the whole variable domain DSGVTQTPKHLITATGQRVTLRCSPRSGDLSVYWYQQSLDQGLQFLIQYYNGEERAKGNILERFSAQQFPDLHSELNLSSLELGDSALYFCASSASGTSGYEQYFGPGTRLTVT.

For the CDR3, the DNA is TGTGCCAGTAGTATAGGGTTCCAGCCCCAGCATTTT. Amino acids: CASSIGFQPQHF. The V and J genes are TRBV19 and TRBJ1-5; D is undetermined. CDR3 length equals 12 residues. The ends were cut back, 1 base at V and 7 bases at J, with 5 bases in the middle. Germline V lookup: CDR1 LNHDA, CDR2 SQIVND (reference sequence).

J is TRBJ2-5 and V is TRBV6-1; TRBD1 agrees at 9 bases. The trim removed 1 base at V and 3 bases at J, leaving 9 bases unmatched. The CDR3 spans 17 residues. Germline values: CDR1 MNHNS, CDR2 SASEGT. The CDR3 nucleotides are TGTGCCAGCAGTGAAGGTGTAGCCGGGACAGGGAAAGAGACCCAGTACTTC. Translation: CASSEGVAGTGKETQYF.

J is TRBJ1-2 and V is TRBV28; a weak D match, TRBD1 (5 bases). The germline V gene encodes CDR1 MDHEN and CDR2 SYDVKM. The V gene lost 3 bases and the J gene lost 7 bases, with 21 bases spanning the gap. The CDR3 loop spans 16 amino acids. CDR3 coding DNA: TGTGCCAGCAGTTTGACAGACACTACCTTCCCCGTTGGCTACACCTTC. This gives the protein CASSLTDTTFPVGYTF.

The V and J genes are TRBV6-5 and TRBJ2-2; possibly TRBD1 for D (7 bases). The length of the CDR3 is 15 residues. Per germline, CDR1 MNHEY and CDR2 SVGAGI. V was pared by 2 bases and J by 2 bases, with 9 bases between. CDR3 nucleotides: TGTGCCAGCAGTTACCAGGGGGGTAACACCGGGGAGCTGTTTTTT. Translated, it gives CASSYQGGNTGELFF.

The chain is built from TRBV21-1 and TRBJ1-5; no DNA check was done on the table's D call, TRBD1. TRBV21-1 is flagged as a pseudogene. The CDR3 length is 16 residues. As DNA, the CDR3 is TGTGCCAGCAGCAAAGAGGAAGGGGGCGTCAATCAGCCCCAGCATTTT. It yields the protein CASSKEEGGVNQPQHF.

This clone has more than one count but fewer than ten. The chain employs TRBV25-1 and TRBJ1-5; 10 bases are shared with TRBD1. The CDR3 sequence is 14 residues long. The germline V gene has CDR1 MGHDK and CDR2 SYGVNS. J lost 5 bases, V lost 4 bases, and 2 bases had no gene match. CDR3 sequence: CASSGGTGDQPQHF. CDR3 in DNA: TGTGCCAGCAGTGGTGGGACAGGGGATCAGCCCCAGCATTTT.

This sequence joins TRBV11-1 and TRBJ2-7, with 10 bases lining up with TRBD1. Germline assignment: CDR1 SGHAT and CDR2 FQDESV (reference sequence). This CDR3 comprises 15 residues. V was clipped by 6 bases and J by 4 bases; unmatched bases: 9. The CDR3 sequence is CASSWTGGAGYEQYF. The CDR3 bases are TGTGCCAGCAGTTGGACAGGGGGTGCGGGGTACGAGCAGTACTTC.